This TCR beta chain was identified during a study of T cell clusters in autoimmune cytopenias. Study-wide results and caveats: A dominant lymphoma-associated repertoire apparently masked the cluster-lack signature in secondary cytopenia versus chronic lymphocytic leukemia. TRB repertoire shifts in secondary cytopenia and chronic lymphocytic leukemia mostly reflected lymphoma, not autoimmunity.

This CDR3 spans 13 amino acids. Germline V lookup: CDR1 MNHNS, CDR2 SASEGT. TRB was amplified by touch-down multiplex PCR, primer pools A and B combined. TCRdb re-called the multiplex PCR reads, yielding one record per CDR3 amino acid sequence without DNA. The sample data list roughly 8,000 distinct CDR3 sequences. In the case of this clonotype: Its antigen is as yet unknown.

Tens of thousands of genome equivalents of blood DNA were amplified for TRB. The same specimen was also included in a second study, on T cell repertoires in aging, cancer and after chemotherapy. From that report: In healthy donors, age-related TCR diversity loss mainly reflected lost richness. The repertoire data cannot show anything about immunological memory following chemotherapy.

Sequencing was done on a sample of peripheral blood. The V and J genes are TRBV6-1 and TRBJ2-7; TCRdb reports TRBD2, a call that lacks DNA to check it against. This TCR derives from a human donor with an autoimmune cytopenia or autoimmune hepatitis (not recorded which). CDR3 sequence reads: CATSPDVSYEQYF.